This TCR beta chain stems from a study of cytomegalovirus exposure and HLA in healthy donors. V lost 3 bases and J lost 2, with 7 bases in between. Germline CDR1 reads LNHDA; CDR2 reads SQIVND (reference sequence). The CDR3 contains 13 residues. This clone showed up just once. Antigen unknown. PCR used 60 Vbeta primers and 13 Jbeta primers. Produced via immunoSEQ multiplex PCR; TCRdb's table is partial and in-frame only. In the table there are hundreds of thousands of clones, around 88% of which are singletons. Study-wide results and caveats: Most TCR beta V segments were productive about 90% or about 30% of the time in an earlier analysis. A few CMV-associated chains proved CMV antigen-specific in vitro. Clonal expansion was found to be greater in HLA-associated TCR beta chains than in equally common others in a later analysis. A reported reduction in N-insertions relative to the roughly 610-donor mean was seen in an Asian-associated ancestry cluster in a later analysis.

This chain links TRBV19 with TRBJ1-2; D unresolved. The origin of this receptor is a woman younger than 30 in good health and CMV-seronegative. The sequenced material came from PBMCs. The CDR3 DNA reads TGTGCCAGTAGTATTAGCTTCAACTATGGCTACACCTTC. It codes for CASSISFNYGYTF.